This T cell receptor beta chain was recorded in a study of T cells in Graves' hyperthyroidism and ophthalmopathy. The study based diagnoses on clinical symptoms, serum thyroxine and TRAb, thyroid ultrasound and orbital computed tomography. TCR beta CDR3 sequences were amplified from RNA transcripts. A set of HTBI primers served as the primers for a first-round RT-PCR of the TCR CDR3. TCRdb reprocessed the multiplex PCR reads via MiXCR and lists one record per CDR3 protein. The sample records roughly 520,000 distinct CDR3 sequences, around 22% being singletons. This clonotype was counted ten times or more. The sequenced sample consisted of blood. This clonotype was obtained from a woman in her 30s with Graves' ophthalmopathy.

CDR3 sequence: CSVQRTLNYGYTF. Here the CDR3 DNA reads TGCAGCGTTCAAAGGACACTAAACTATGGCTACACCTTC. V usage is TRBV29-1 and J usage is TRBJ1-2; D is perhaps TRBD1 (5 bases). The CDR3 consists of 13 residues. Trimming cost V 5 bases and J 2 bases, with 12 bases left between them. CDR1 and CDR2 (germline): SQVTM, ANQGSEA.